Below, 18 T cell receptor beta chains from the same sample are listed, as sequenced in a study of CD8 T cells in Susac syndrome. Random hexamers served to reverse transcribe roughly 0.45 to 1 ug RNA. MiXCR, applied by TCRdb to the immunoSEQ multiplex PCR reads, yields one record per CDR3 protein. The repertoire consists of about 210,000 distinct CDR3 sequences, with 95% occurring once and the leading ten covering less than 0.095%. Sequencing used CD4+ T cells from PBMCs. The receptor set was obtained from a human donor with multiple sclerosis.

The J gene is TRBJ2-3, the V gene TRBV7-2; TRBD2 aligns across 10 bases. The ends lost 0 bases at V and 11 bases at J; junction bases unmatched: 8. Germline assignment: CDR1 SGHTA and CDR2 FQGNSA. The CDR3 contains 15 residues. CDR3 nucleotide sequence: TGTGCCAGCAGCTTAGCGCTCCAGCGGGGGGGAATGCAGTATTTT. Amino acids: CASSLALQRGGMQYF.

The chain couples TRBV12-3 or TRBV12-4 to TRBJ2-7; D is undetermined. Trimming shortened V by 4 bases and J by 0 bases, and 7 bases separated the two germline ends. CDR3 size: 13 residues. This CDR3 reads CASSSGFSYEQYF. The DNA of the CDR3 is TGTGCCAGCAGTTCTGGCTTCTCCTACGAGCAGTACTTC.

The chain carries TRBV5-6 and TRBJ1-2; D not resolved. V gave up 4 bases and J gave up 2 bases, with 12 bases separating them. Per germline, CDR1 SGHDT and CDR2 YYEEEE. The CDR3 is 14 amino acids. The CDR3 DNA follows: TGTGCCAGCAGCGCGTGGACGGTGAACTATGGCTACACCTTC. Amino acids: CASSAWTVNYGYTF.

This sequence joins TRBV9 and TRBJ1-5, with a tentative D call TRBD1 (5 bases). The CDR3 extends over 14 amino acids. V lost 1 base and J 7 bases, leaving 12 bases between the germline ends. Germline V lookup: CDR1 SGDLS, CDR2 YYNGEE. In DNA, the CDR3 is TGTGCCAGCAGCGTAACGGGGACGTTGCAGCCCCAGCATTTT. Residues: CASSVTGTLQPQHF.

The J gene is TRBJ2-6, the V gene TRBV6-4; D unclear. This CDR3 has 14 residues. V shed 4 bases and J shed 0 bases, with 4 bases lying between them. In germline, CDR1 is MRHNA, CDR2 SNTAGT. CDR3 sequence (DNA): TGTGCCAGCAGTGCTAGCTCTGGGGCCAACGTCCTGACTTTC. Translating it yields CASSASSGANVLTF.

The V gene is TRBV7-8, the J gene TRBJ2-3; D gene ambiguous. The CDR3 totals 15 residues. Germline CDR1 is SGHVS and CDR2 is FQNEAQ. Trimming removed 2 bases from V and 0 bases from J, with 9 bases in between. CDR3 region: CASSLIGKSTDTQYF. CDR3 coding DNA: TGTGCCAGCAGCTTAATTGGCAAGAGCACAGATACGCAGTATTTT. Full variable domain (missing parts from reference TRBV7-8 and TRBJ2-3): GAGVSQSPRYKVAKRGQDVALRCDPISGHVSLFWYQQALGQGPEFLTYFQNEAQLDKSGLPSDRFFAERPEGSVSTLKIQRTQQEDSAVYLCASSLIGKSTDTQYFGPGTRLTVL.

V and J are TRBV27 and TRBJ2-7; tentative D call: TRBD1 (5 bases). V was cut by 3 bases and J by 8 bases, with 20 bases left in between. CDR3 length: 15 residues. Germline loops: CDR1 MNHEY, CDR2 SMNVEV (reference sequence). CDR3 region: CASSFGQGLSLKQYF. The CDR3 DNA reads TGTGCCAGCAGTTTTGGGCAGGGTTTGAGTTTAAAGCAGTACTTC.

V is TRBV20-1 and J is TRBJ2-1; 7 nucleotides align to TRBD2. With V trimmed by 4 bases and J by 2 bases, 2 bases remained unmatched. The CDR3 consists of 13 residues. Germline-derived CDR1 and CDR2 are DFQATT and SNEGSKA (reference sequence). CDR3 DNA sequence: TGCAGTGCTAACCGGGGGGCCTACAATGAGCAGTTCTTC. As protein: CSANRGAYNEQFF.

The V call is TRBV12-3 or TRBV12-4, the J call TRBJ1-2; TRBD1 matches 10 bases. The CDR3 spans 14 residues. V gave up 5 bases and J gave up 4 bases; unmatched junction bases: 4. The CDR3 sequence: CASSPGQGSYGYTF. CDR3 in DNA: TGTGCCAGCAGTCCGGGACAGGGGTCCTATGGCTACACCTTC.

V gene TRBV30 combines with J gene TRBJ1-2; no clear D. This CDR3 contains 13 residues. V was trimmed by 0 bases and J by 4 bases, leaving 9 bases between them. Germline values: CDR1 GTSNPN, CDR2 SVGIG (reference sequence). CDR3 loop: CAWSVGVVYGYTF. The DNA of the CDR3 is TGTGCCTGGAGTGTTGGGGTCGTCTATGGCTACACCTTC.

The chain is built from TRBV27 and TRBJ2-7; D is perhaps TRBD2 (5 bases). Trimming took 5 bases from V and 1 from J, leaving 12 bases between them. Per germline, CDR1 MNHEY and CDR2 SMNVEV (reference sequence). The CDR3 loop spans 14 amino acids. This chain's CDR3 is CASSPRLRSYEQYF. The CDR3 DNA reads TGTGCCAGCAGTCCCCGACTACGTTCCTACGAGCAGTACTTC.

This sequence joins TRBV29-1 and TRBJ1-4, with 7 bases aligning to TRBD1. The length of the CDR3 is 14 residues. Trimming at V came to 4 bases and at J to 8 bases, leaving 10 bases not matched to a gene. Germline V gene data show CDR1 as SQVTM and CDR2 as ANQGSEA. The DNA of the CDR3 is TGCAGCGTTGGGTTACAGGGGACGAAAGAAAAACTGTTTTTT. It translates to CSVGLQGTKEKLFF.

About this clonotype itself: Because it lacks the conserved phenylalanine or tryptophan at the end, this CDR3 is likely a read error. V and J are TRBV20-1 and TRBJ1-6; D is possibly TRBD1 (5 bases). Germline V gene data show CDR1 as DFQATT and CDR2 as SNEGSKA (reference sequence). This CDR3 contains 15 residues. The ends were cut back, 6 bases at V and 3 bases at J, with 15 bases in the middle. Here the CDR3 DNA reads TGCAGTGCACGTAGGGGTTCCGACTATAATTCACCCCTCCACCTT. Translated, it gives CSARRGSDYNSPLHL.

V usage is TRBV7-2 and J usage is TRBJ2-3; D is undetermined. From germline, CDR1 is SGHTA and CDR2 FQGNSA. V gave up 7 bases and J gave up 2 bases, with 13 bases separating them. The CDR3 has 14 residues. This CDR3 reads CASTLSGNTDTQYF. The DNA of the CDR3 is TGTGCCAGCACTCTGTCTGGAAACACAGATACGCAGTATTTT.

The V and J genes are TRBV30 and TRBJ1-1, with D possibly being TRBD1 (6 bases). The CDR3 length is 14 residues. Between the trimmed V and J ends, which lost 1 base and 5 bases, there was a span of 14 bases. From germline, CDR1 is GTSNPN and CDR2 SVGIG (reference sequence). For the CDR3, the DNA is TGTGCCTGGAGTGCGGGGGGCTCAAGTACTGAAGCTTTCTTT. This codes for CAWSAGGSSTEAFF.

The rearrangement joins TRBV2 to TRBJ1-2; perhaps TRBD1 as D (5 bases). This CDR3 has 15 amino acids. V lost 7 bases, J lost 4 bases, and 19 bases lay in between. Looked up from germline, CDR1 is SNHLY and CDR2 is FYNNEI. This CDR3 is CASTRAGRGAYGYTF. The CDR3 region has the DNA TGTGCCAGCACTCGGGCGGGACGAGGGGCCTATGGCTACACCTTC.

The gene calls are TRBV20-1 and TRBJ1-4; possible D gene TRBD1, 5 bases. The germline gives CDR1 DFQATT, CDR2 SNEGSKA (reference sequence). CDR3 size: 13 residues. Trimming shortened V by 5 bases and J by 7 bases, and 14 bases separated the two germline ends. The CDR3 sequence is CSAPRPGSEKLFF. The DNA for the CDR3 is TGCAGTGCTCCTCGGCCAGGGAGTGAAAAACTGTTTTTT.

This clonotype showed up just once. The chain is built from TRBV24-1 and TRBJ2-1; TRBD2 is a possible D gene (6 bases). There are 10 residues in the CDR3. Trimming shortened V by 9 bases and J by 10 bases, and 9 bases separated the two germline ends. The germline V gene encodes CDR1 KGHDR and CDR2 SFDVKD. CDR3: CATVEGEQFF. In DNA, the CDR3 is TGTGCCACCGTGGAGGGGGAGCAGTTCTTC.